A selection of T cell receptor beta chains follows, all from one sample in a study of blood T cell repertoires in COVID-19. Clones were sequenced by immunoSEQ multiplex PCR, and TCRdb holds only the in-frame ones, with some missing. This sample has 93,000 or so clones, with about nine tenths found just once. Sequences were obtained from peripheral blood. Receptors originate from a woman older than 75 in a cohort sampled during active COVID-19. Both conserved end residues are part of each CDR3. The order of the fields is clone size, D gene, J gene, V gene, CDR3 protein, CDR3 DNA. A D gene is named only where the DNA matches it firmly. Size tells how often a clone was seen (once, few, many) or the class of an expanded clone, and some rows leave it out.

clone size: NA
D gene: NA
J gene: TRBJ2-2
V gene: TRBV6-5
CDR3 protein: CASSPGRANTGELFF
CDR3 DNA: TGTGCCAGCAGCCCGGGAAGAGCGAACACCGGGGAGCTGTTTTTT

clone size: NA
D gene: TRBD1
J gene: TRBJ1-1
V gene: TRBV5-1
CDR3 protein: CASSQGTGNTEAFF
CDR3 DNA: TGCGCCAGCAGCCAAGGGACAGGGAACACTGAAGCTTTCTTT

clone size: NA
D gene: NA
J gene: TRBJ1-5
V gene: TRBV6-6
CDR3 protein: CASSYYRDNQPQHF
CDR3 DNA: TGTGCCAGCAGTTACTACAGGGACAATCAGCCCCAGCATTTT

clone size: NA
D gene: TRBD1
J gene: TRBJ1-2
V gene: TRBV6-6
CDR3 protein: CASSSGGGYTF
CDR3 DNA: TGTGCCAGCAGTTCAGGGGGAGGCTACACCTTC

clone size: NA
D gene: TRBD2
J gene: TRBJ2-1
V gene: TRBV19
CDR3 protein: CASSTQLAGAGQFF
CDR3 DNA: TGTGCCAGTAGTACTCAACTAGCGGGAGCAGGTCAGTTCTTC

clone size: few
D gene: NA
J gene: TRBJ1-5
V gene: TRBV10-1
CDR3 protein: CASSEQGWQPQHF
CDR3 DNA: TGCGCCAGCAGTGAGCAGGGCTGGCAGCCCCAGCATTTT

clone size: NA
D gene: TRBD1
J gene: TRBJ1-2
V gene: TRBV19
CDR3 protein: CASSPSGTGAYGYTF
CDR3 DNA: TGTGCCAGTAGTCCTTCCGGGACAGGGGCCTATGGCTACACCTTC

clone size: NA
D gene: NA
J gene: TRBJ2-5
V gene: TRBV24-1
CDR3 protein: CATSDLGAGAKETQYF
CDR3 DNA: TGTGCCACCAGTGATTTGGGAGCTGGGGCAAAAGAGACCCAGTACTTC

clone size: NA
D gene: NA
J gene: TRBJ2-5
V gene: TRBV3-1/TRBV3-2
CDR3 protein: CASSQATKMGTQYF
CDR3 DNA: TGTGCCAGCAGCCAAGCAACTAAAATGGGGACCCAGTACTTC

clone size: NA
D gene: TRBD1
J gene: TRBJ2-5
V gene: TRBV5-1
CDR3 protein: CASSLGTGLETQYF
CDR3 DNA: TGCGCCAGCAGCTTGGGGACAGGGTTAGAGACCCAGTACTTC